This T cell receptor (beta chain) was identified in a study of T-cell memory formation after mild COVID-19. Study at large: Each donor largely had its own TCR clusters. Study-wide findings and caveats: Whether second-wave clones peaking at day 37 were SARS-CoV-2 specific went unconfirmed.

This clonotype has a handful of counts. The antigen is not known. TCRdb itself ran the 5' RACE reads through MiXCR, one entry per CDR3 protein. Of roughly 260,000 distinct CDR3 sequences in the sample, around 15% are singletons; the top ten hold around 3.4%. This CDR3 is 14 amino acids long. Trimming shortened V by 4 bases and J by 1 base, and 11 bases separated the two germline ends. CDR1 and CDR2 (germline): SGHRS, YFSETQ. The receptor was isolated from a young man who had mild COVID-19 (a few samples of this study predate the infection). Cell type and time point are not known. The sample comprised PBMCs or a T cell subset sorted from them (not recorded which). V is TRBV5-1 and J is TRBJ1-1; TRBD1 is a possible D gene (6 bases). CDR3 loop: CASSKRTENTEAFF. The CDR3 nucleotides are TGCGCCAGCAGCAAGAGGACAGAGAACACTGAAGCTTTCTTT. The variable domain in full, with the rest retrieved from reference TRBV5-1 and TRBJ1-1, is KAGVTQTPRYLIKTRGQQVTLSCSPISGHRSVSWYQQTPGQGLQFLFEYFSETQRNKGNFPGRFSGRQFSNSRSEMNVSTLELGDSALYLCASSKRTENTEAFFGQGTRLTVV.